Here is one T cell receptor (beta chain) with its context. The antigen is not known. V lost 6 bases and J lost 3, with 14 bases in between. The CDR3 has 14 amino acids. Germline values: CDR1 MNHEY, CDR2 SVGAGI. This sample was included in a study of cytomegalovirus exposure and HLA in healthy donors. For the study at large: A later analysis reported the roughly 130 validation repertoires used the same platform as the 550 to 700 first-cohort repertoires.

Study-level findings and limits: One later analysis, an examination of the 90 to 150 validation repertoires, found that first-cohort TCR clusters tended to co-occur in them. Cytomegalovirus status, reportedly, was diagnosed with high specificity and sensitivity by the classifier. Cytomegalovirus-associated TCR beta chains were listed, numbering 150 to 200.

Clones were read by immunoSEQ multiplex PCR, and TCRdb kept only the in-frame ones, dropping some. The sample records roughly 75,000 clones, approximately 95% being singletons. Sequenced: PBMCs. This clonotype originated in a woman between 18 and 29 years old in good health and CMV-seronegative. The chain joins TRBV6-5 to TRBJ1-1, with a weak D call TRBD1 (5 bases). CDR3 loop: CASRSSGTHTEAFF. CDR3 sequence (DNA): TGTGCCAGCAGAAGCTCCGGGACTCACACTGAAGCTTTCTTT.